This T cell receptor beta chain was retrieved from a study of long-term antiretroviral therapy in people with HIV. Study-wide results and caveats: HIV repertoires spanned narrower CDR3 length ranges than controls.

They ran version v3.0 of the immunoSEQ assay at survey level. The repertoire was sequenced with immunoSEQ multiplex PCR; TCRdb's copy has only in-frame clones and lacks some. This table holds approximately 33,000 clones, 83% found once. Between the trimmed V and J ends, which lost 3 bases and 6 bases, there was a span of 20 bases. The CDR3 covers 17 residues. Germline assignment: CDR1 MRHNA and CDR2 SNTAGT. A single count supports this clone. Its cognate antigen is unknown. The sample in question was unsorted PBMCs, obtained 0.4 years before starting antiretroviral therapy. The sequence came from a man younger than 35 with HIV. The chain uses TRBV6-4 and TRBJ2-2, with D perhaps TRBD1 or TRBD2 (5 bases each). DNA of the CDR3: TGTGCCAGCAGTGAGAAGCCGGGGCCAATAGGTCCCGGGGAGCTGTTTTTT. Translated: CASSEKPGPIGPGELFF.